This is a list of T cell receptor beta chains from one sample in a study of tumor-infiltrating lymphocytes in primary liver carcinoma. Using its own MiXCR run on the multiplex PCR reads, TCRdb lists one record per CDR3 protein. The table records around 120,000 distinct CDR3 sequences, 60% to 70% of them present only once. The sequenced sample consisted of liver tumor tissue from sampling region 1. The receptors stem from a woman aged 60-75 years with primary liver carcinoma and hepatitis B virus infection. CDR3s include the opening cysteine and the closing phenylalanine or tryptophan. The D gene is left open where the match is weak. Clone size is shown for a subset of rows, as once, few, many or a class of expanded clone.

v_gene: TRBV6-6
abundance: .
d_gene: TRBD1
CDR3aa: CASSYPGQGQGGAQYF

v_gene: TRBV30
abundance: .
d_gene: TRBD2
CDR3aa: CDYALAGARDEQFF

v_gene: TRBV2
abundance: .
d_gene: .
CDR3aa: CASTPLWENTEAFF

v_gene: TRBV7-9
abundance: .
d_gene: TRBD1
CDR3aa: CASSPLTGWDNEQFF

v_gene: TRBV5-1
abundance: few
d_gene: .
CDR3aa: CASGPPTRGSKYF

v_gene: TRBV30
abundance: many
d_gene: TRBD2
CDR3aa: CAWSLSGVHNEQFF

v_gene: TRBV2
abundance: .
d_gene: .
CDR3aa: CASRTEGYNQPQHF

v_gene: TRBV29-1
abundance: once
d_gene: .
CDR3aa: CSVAQEALAYNEQFF

v_gene: TRBV11-3
abundance: .
d_gene: .
CDR3aa: CPSSLGFGGLSYNEQLF

v_gene: TRBV11-2
abundance: .
d_gene: .
CDR3aa: CTSSFPTRRPYNGQFF

v_gene: TRBV11-3
abundance: .
d_gene: .
CDR3aa: CASSLRLYEQYF

v_gene: TRBV11-2
abundance: .
d_gene: .
CDR3aa: CAGSSNRGADTQYF

v_gene: TRBV11-1
abundance: .
d_gene: .
CDR3aa: CASSLDKTNTEAYF

v_gene: TRBV20-1
abundance: .
d_gene: TRBD1
CDR3aa: CSASRTGINEKLFF

v_gene: TRBV6-6
abundance: few
d_gene: TRBD1
CDR3aa: CASSRDRGENQPQHF